Listed below are T cell receptor beta chains from one sample, sequenced in a study of immune evolution from preneoplasia to lung adenocarcinoma. Here immunoSEQ multiplex PCR was the method, and the copy in TCRdb shows in-frame clones only, minus some. Here the sample spans 3,000 to 4,500 clones, around 82% being singletons. The sequenced sample was FFPE lung adenocarcinoma in situ tissue. The receptor set was obtained from a person between 65 and 79 years old with lung adenocarcinoma. Each CDR3 is given with its conserved first and last residue. A D gene is named only where the DNA matches it firmly.

J gene	V gene	D gene	CDR3 protein
TRBJ2-7	TRBV2	NA	CASSERWDRTSREQYF
TRBJ2-1	TRBV5-1	TRBD1	CASSQGDRLQFF
TRBJ2-6	TRBV2	NA	CASSVGGGTGANVLTF
TRBJ2-5	TRBV19	NA	CASEGGGVETQYF
TRBJ2-3	TRBV18	TRBD2	CASSPPVPGLELSESSTDTQYF
TRBJ2-7	TRBV5-6	NA	CASSLASIEQYF
TRBJ2-1	TRBV7-3	NA	CASSPASGHDTLNEQFF
TRBJ1-1	TRBV4-1	TRBD1	CASSHHGKGALRTEAFF
TRBJ1-1	TRBV6-4	TRBD1	CASSETGYTEAFF
TRBJ1-4	TRBV10-3	NA	CAISESMTATNEKLFF
TRBJ2-2	TRBV5-1	NA	CASSLGSGADTGELFF
TRBJ2-3	TRBV7-2	NA	CASSLETGMISTDTQYF
TRBJ2-3	TRBV5-1	NA	CASRDGNTDTQYF
TRBJ1-5	TRBV30	NA	CAWSVRGLQPQHF
TRBJ2-3	TRBV11-3	TRBD1	CASSPGAGGADTQYF
TRBJ1-2	TRBV28	TRBD1	CASSLFLGQGQYYTF
TRBJ1-3	TRBV30	NA	CAWSVSYQRSGNTIYF
TRBJ2-1	TRBV29-1	NA	CSVSTGLERSSYNEQFF
TRBJ2-4	TRBV2	NA	CATVLVDIQYF
TRBJ2-5	TRBV27	NA	CASSLWASSTEETQYF